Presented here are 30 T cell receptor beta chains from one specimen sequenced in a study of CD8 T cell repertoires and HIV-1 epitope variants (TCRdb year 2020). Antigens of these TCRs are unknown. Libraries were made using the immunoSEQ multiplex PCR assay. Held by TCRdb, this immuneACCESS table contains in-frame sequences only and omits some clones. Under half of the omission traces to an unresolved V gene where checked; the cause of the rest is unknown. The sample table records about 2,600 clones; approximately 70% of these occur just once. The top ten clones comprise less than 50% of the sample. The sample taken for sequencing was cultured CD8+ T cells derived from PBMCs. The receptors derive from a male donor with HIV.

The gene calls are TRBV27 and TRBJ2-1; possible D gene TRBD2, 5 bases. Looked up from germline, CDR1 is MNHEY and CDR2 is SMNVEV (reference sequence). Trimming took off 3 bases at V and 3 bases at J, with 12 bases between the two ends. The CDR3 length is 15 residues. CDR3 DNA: TGTGCCAGCAGTTTGGACGGGGAATTCTACAATGAGCAGTTCTTC. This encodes CASSLDGEFYNEQFF.

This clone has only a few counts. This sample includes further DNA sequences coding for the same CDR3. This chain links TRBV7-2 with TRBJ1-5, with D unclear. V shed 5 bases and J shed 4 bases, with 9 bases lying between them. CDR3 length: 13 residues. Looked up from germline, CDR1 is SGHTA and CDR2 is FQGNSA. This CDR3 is CASSLRPNQPQHF. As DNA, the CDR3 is TGTGCCAGCAGCCTTCGACCTAATCAGCCCCAGCATTTT.

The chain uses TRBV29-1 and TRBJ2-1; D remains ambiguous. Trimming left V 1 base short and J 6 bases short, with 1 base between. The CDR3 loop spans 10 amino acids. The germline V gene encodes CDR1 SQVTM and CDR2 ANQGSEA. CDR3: CSVEGNEQFF. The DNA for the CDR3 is TGCAGCGTTGAAGGCAATGAGCAGTTCTTC.

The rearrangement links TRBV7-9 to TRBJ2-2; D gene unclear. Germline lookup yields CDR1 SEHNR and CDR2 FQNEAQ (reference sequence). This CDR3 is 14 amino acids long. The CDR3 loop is CVTKPHLNTGELFF. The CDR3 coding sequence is TGTGTCACCAAACCCCACTTGAACACCGGGGAGCTGTTTTTT.

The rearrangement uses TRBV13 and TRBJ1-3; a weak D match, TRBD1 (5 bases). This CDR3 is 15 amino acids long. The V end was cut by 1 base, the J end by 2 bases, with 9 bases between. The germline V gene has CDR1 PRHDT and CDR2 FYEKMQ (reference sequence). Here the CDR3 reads CASSLAGKAGNTIYF. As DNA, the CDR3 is TGTGCCAGCAGCTTAGCAGGGAAGGCTGGAAACACCATATATTTT.

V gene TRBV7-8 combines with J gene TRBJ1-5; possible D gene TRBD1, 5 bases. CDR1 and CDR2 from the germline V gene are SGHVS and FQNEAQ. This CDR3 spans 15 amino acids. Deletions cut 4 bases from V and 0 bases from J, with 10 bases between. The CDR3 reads CASSSGFYSNQPQHF. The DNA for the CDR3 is TGTGCCAGCAGCTCAGGGTTTTATAGCAATCAGCCCCAGCATTTT.

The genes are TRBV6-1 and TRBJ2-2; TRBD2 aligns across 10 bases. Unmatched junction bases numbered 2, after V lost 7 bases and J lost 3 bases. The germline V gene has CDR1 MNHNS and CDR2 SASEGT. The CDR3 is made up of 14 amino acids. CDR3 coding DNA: TGTGCCAGCATTCTAGCGGGGGACACCGGGGAGCTGTTTTTT. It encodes CASILAGDTGELFF.

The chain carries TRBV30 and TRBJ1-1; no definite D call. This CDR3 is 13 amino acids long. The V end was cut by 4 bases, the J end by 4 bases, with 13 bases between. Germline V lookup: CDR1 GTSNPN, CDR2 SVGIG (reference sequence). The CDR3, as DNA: TGTGCCTGGACTCAAACGGTGAGCACTGAAGCTTTCTTT. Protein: CAWTQTVSTEAFF.

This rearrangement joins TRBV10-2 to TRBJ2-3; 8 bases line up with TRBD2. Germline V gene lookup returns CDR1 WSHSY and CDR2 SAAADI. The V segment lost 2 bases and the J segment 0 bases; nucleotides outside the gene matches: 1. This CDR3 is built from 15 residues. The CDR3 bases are TGCGCCAGCAGTGAGCCTAGCGGGAGCACAGATACGCAGTATTTT. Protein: CASSEPSGSTDTQYF.

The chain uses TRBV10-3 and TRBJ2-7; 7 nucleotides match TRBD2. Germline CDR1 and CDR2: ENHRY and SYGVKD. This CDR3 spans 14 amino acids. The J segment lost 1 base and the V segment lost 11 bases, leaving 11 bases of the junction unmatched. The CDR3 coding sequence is TGTGCCGTCCAGCGGGACGCAGAATCCTACGAGCAGTACTTC. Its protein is CAVQRDAESYEQYF.

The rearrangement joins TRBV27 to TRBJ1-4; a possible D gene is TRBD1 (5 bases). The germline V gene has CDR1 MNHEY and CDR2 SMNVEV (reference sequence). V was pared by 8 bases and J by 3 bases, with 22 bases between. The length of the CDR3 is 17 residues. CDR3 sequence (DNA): TGTGCCAGCGCCTTTAGAGGGTTGGGACGGGCTAATGAAAAACTGTTTTTT. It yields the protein CASAFRGLGRANEKLFF.

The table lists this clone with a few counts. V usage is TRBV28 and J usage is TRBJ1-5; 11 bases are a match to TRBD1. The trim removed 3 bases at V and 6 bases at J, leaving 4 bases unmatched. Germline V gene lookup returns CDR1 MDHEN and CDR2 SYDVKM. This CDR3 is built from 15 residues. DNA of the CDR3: TGTGCCAGCAGTTTGGGACAGGGGGGGACTCAGCCCCAGCATTTT. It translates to CASSLGQGGTQPQHF.

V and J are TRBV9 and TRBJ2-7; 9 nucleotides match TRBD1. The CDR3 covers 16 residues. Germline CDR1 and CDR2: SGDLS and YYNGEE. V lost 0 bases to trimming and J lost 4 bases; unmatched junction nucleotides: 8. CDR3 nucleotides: TGTGCCAGCAGCGTAGCACCGGGACAGGGTATATACGAGCAGTACTTC. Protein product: CASSVAPGQGIYEQYF.

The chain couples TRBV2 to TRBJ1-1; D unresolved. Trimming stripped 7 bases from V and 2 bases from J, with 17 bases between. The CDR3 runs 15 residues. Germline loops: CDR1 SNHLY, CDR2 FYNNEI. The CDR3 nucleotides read TGTGCCAGCACGTCCCAAGGACGGCTCAACACTGAAGCTTTCTTT. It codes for CASTSQGRLNTEAFF. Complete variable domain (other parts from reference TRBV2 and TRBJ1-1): EPEVTQTPSHQVTQMGQEVILRCVPISNHLYFYWYRQILGQKVEFLVSFYNNEISEKSEIFDDQFSVERPDGSNFTLKIRSTKLEDSAMYFCASTSQGRLNTEAFFGQGTRLTVV.

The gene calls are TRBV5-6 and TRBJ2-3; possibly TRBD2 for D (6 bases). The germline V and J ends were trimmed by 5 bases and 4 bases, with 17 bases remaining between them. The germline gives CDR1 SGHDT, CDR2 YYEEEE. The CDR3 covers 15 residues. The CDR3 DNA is TGTGCCAGCAGTGGTACGGGAGCTTGGGCAGATACGCAGTATTTT. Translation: CASSGTGAWADTQYF.

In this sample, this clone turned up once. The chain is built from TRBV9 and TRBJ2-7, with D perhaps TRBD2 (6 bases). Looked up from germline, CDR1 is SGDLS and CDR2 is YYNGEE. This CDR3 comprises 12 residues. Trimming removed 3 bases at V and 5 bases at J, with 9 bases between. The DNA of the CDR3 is TGTGCCAGCAGCGACGGGGGTGACGAGCAGTACTTC. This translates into CASSDGGDEQYF.

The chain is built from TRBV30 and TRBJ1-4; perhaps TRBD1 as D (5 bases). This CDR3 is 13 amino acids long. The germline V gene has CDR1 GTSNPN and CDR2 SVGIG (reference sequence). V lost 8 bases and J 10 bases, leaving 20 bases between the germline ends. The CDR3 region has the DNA TGTGCCGGGCATGACTCCGGGGCCCGAAAACTGTTTTTT. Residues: CAGHDSGARKLFF.

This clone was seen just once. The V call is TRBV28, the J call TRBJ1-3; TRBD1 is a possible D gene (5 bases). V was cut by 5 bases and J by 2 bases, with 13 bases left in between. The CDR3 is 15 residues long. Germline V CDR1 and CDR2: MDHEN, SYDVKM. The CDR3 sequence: CASSLGVITGNTIYF. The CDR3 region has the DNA TGTGCCAGCAGTCTAGGGGTCATCACTGGAAACACCATATATTTT.

Written as DNA, the CDR3 is TGTGCCAGCAGCTTGGGGGCCGGGGAGCTGTTTTTT. It codes for CASSLGAGELFF. V and J are TRBV5-6 and TRBJ2-2; the D is unclear. The length of the CDR3 is 12 residues. Germline lookup yields CDR1 SGHDT and CDR2 YYEEEE. The V end was cut by 0 bases, the J end by 6 bases, with 3 bases between.

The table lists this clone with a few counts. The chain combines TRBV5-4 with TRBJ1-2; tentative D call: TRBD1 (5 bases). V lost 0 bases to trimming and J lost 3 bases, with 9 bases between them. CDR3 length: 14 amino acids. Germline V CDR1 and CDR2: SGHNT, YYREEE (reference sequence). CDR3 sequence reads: CASSLVGTDYGYTF. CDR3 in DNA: TGTGCCAGCAGCTTGGTTGGGACGGACTATGGCTACACCTTC.

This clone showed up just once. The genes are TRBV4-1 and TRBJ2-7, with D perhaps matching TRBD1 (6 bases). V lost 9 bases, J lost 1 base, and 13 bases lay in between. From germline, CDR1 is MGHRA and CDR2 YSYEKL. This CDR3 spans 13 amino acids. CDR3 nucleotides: TGCGCCAGGTTGGGGACAAGATCCTACGAGCAGTACTTC. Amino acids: CARLGTRSYEQYF.

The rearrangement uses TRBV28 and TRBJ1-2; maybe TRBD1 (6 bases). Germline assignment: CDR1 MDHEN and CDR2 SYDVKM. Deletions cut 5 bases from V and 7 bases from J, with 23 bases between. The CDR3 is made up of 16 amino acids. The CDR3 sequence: CASSAPNVDSLSGYTF. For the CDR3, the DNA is TGTGCCAGCAGTGCGCCCAACGTGGACAGCCTCAGTGGCTACACCTTC.

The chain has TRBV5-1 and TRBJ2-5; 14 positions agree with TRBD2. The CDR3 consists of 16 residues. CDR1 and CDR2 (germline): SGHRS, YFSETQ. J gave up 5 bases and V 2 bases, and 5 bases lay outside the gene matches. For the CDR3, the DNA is TGCGCCAGCAGCTTATCCGGGACTAGCGGGGGTGAGACCCAGTACTTC. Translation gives CASSLSGTSGGETQYF.

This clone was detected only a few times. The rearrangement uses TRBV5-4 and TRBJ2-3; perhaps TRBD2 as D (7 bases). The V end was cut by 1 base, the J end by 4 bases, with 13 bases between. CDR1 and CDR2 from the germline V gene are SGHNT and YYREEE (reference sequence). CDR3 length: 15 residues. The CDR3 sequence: CASSLSAGAPDTQYF. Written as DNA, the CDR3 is TGTGCCAGCAGCTTGTCGGCGGGGGCACCAGATACGCAGTATTTT.

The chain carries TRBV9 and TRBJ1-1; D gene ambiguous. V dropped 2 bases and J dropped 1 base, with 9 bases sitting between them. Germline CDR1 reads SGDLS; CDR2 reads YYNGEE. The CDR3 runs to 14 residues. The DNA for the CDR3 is TGTGCCAGCAGCGTTGGGCCGAGGAACACTGAAGCTTTCTTT. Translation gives CASSVGPRNTEAFF.

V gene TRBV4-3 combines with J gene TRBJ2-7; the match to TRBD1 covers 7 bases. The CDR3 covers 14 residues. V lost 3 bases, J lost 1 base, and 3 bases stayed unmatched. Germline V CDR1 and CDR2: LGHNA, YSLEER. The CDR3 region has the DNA TGCGCCAGCAGCCAGGAACAGGGGTCCTACGAGCAGTACTTC. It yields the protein CASSQEQGSYEQYF.

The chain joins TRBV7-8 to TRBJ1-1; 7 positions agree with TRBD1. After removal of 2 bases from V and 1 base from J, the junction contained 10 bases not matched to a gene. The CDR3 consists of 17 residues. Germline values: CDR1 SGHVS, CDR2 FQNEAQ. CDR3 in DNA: TGTGCCAGCAGCTTATTGGAAAGGGGGCTAAGGAACACTGAAGCTTTCTTT. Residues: CASSLLERGLRNTEAFF. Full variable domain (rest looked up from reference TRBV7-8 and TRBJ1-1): GAGVSQSPRYKVAKRGQDVALRCDPISGHVSLFWYQQALGQGPEFLTYFQNEAQLDKSGLPSDRFFAERPEGSVSTLKIQRTQQEDSAVYLCASSLLERGLRNTEAFFGQGTRLTVV.

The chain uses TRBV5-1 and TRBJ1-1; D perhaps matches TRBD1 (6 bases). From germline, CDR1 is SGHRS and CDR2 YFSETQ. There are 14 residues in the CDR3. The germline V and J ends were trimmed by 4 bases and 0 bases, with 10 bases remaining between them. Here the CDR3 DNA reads TGCGCCAGCAGCCGCCGGGACATGAACACTGAAGCTTTCTTT. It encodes CASSRRDMNTEAFF.

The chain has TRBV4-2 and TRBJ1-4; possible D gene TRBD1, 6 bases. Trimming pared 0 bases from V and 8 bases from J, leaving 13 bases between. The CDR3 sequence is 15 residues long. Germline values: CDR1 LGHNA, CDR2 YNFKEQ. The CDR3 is CASSQEEGVREKLFF. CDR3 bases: TGTGCCAGCAGCCAAGAGGAGGGGGTTCGGGAAAAACTGTTTTTT.

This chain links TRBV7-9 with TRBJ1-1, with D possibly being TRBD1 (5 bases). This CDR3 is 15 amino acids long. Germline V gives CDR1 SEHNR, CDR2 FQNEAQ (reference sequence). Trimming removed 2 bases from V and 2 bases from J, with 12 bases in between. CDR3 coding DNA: TGTGCCAGCAGCTTAAATGGGGGTTCCAACACTGAAGCTTTCTTT. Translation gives CASSLNGGSNTEAFF.